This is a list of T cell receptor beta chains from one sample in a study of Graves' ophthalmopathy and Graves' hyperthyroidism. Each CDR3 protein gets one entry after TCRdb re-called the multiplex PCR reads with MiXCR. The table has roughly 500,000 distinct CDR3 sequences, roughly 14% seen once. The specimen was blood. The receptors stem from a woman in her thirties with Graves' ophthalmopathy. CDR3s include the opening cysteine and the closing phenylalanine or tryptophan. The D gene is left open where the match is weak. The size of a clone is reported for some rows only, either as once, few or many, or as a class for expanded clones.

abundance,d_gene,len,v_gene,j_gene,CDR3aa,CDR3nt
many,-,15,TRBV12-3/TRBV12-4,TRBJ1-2,CASSLGLLPPFGYTF,TGTGCCAGCAGTTTAGGACTACTACCGCCTTTCGGCTACACCTTC
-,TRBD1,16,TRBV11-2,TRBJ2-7,CASSSVNRDRNYEQYF,TGTGCCAGCAGCTCCGTCAACCGGGACAGAAACTACGAGCAGTACTTC
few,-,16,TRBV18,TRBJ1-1,CASSPASQDVFTEAFF,TGTGCCAGCTCACCGGCAAGTCAGGACGTGTTCACTGAAGCTTTCTTT
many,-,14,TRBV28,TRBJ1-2,CASSFGGTFSGYTF,TGTGCCAGCAGTTTTGGGGGGACATTCTCCGGCTACACCTTC
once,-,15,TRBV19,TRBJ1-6,CVSSTAGALDSPLHF,TGTGTCAGTAGTACGGCCGGGGCGCTGGATTCACCCCTCCACTTT
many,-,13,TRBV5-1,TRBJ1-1,CASGRGGADEAFF,TGCGCCAGCGGACGTGGGGGCGCGGATGAAGCTTTCTTT
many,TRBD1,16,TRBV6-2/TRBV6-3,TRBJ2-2,CASRPVPGQGIGELFF,TGTGCCAGCAGGCCCGTTCCGGGACAGGGTATCGGGGAGCTGTTTTTT
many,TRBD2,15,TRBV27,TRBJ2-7,CASNPGTSGFYEQYF,TGTGCCAGCAATCCCGGGACTAGCGGGTTCTACGAGCAGTACTTC
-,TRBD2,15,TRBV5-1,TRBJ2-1,CASSLAGGSHNEQFF,TGCGCCAGCAGCCTAGCGGGGGGCTCCCACAATGAGCAGTTCTTC
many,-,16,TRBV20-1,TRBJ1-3,CSASTVSGASGNTIYF,TGCAGTGCTAGTACAGTCTCAGGAGCCTCTGGAAACACCATATATTTT
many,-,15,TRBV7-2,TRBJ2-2,CASSPIATAAGELFF,TGTGCCAGCAGTCCGATAGCCACGGCGGCCGGGGAGCTGTTTTTT
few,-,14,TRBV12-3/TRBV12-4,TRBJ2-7,CASSFGGSRYEQYF,TGTGCCAGCAGTTTTGGTGGGAGTCGATACGAGCAGTACTTC
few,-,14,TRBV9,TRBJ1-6,CASSVAGQSSPLHF,TGTGCCAGCAGCGTAGCCGGGCAGAGTTCACCCCTCCACTTT
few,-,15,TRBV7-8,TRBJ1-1,CASSLTGFGDTEAFF,TGTGCCAGCAGCTTAACAGGGTTCGGGGACACTGAAGCTTTCTTT
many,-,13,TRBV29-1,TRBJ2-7,CSVSTVQGYEQYF,TGCAGCGTTTCGACCGTGCAAGGCTACGAGCAGTACTTC
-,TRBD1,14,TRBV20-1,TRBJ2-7,CSAAQGQGSLEQYF,TGCAGTGCCGCTCAAGGACAGGGGAGTCTTGAGCAGTACTTC
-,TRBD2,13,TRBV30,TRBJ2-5,CAWRGLAKETQYF,TGTGCCTGGAGGGGACTAGCGAAAGAGACCCAGTACTTC
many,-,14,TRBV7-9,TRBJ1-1,CASSVDSSNTEAFF,TGTGCCAGCAGCGTGGACAGTTCGAACACTGAAGCTTTCTTT
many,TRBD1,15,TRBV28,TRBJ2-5,CASGAAGTAQETQYF,TGTGCCAGCGGAGCTGCCGGGACAGCGCAAGAGACCCAGTACTTC
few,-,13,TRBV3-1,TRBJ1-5,CASSQILGQPQHF,TGTGCCAGCAGCCAAATTTTGGGTCAGCCCCAGCATTTT
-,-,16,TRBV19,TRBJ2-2,CASSMASESFTGELFF,TGTGCCAGTAGTATGGCTAGCGAGAGTTTTACCGGGGAGCTGTTTTTT
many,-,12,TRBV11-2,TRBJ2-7,CASSHTFYEQYF,TGTGCCAGCAGCCACACATTCTACGAGCAGTACTTC
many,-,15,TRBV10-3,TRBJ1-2,CAISEYGRTMPGYTF,TGTGCCATCAGTGAGTACGGCAGGACGATGCCTGGCTACACCTTC
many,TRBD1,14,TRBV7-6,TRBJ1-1,CASSLDQGGPEAFF,TGTGCCAGCAGCTTAGACCAGGGGGGTCCTGAAGCTTTCTTT
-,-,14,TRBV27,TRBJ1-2,CASSDSLANYGYTF,TGTGCCAGCTCGGACAGCCTTGCTAACTATGGCTACACCTTC
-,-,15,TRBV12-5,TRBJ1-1,CASGLLSKATGEAFF,TGTGCTAGTGGTTTGCTAAGTAAAGCGACTGGCGAAGCTTTCTTT
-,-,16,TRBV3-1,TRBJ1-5,CASSHSGGGGDQPQHF,TGTGCCAGCAGCCACAGTGGTGGGGGGGGGGATCAGCCCCAGCATTTT
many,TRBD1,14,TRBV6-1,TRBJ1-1,CASSGQGSHTEAFF,TGTGCCAGCAGTGGACAGGGTTCCCACACTGAAGCTTTCTTT
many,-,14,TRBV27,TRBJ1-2,CASSSPSGLGGYTF,TGTGCCAGCAGTTCTCCCTCGGGGTTGGGTGGCTACACCTTC
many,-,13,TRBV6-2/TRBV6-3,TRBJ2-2,CASKREIGGELFF,TGTGCCAGCAAGAGGGAGATAGGCGGGGAGCTGTTTTTT
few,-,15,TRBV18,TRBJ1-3,CASSPSYAGQNTIYF,TGTGCCAGCTCACCTAGTTATGCCGGGCAAAACACCATATATTTT
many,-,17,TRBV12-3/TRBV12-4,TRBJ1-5,CASSFGFGPWGNQPQHF,TGTGCCAGCAGTTTTGGTTTCGGGCCCTGGGGCAATCAGCCCCAGCATTTT
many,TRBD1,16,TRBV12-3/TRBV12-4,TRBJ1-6,CASRKDRAGRYSPLHF,TGTGCCAGCAGGAAGGACAGGGCCGGGAGGTATTCACCCCTCCACTTT
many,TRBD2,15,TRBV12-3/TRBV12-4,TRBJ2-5,CASSFNPAGQETQYF,TGTGCCAGCAGTTTTAACCCAGCGGGGCAAGAGACCCAGTACTTC
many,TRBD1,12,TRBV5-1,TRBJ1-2,CASSLGDRLHTF,TGCGCCAGCAGCTTGGGGGACAGGCTTCACACCTTC
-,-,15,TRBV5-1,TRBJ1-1,CASSRWGGAGAEAFF,TGCGCCAGCAGCAGGTGGGGGGGGGCCGGGGCTGAAGCTTTCTTT
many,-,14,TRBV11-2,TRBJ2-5,CASSLDWGSETQYF,TGTGCCAGCAGCTTAGACTGGGGGTCTGAGACCCAGTACTTC
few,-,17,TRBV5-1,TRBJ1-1,CASSPTPRTAANTEAFF,TGCGCCAGCAGCCCGACACCACGGACAGCGGCGAACACTGAAGCTTTCTTT
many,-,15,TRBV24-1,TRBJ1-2,CATSDPRQENYGYTF,TGTGCCACCAGTGACCCAAGACAGGAGAACTATGGCTACACCTTC
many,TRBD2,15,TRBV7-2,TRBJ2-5,CASSLAGTSSETQYF,TGTGCCAGCAGCTTAGCCGGGACTAGTTCAGAGACCCAGTACTTC
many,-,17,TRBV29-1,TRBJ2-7,CSATFLQAKRKRYEQYF,TGCAGCGCAACTTTCTTACAGGCTAAGAGAAAACGATACGAGCAGTACTTC
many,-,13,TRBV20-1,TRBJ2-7,CSARATATYEQYF,TGCAGTGCTAGAGCAACAGCAACCTACGAGCAGTACTTC
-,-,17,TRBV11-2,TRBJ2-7,CASSKPGGGSPLYEQYF,TGTGCCAGCAGCAAACCCGGAGGAGGGTCACCCCTCTACGAGCAGTACTTC
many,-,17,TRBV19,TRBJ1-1,CASTFSGVGHKNTEAFF,TGTGCCAGTACCTTCTCAGGGGTGGGCCACAAAAACACTGAAGCTTTCTTT
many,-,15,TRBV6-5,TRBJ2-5,CASSYSAGVEETQYF,TGTGCCAGCAGTTACTCCGCAGGGGTGGAGGAGACCCAGTACTTC
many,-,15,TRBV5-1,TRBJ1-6,CASSAGSSYNSPLHF,TGCGCCAGCAGCGCAGGGAGCTCCTATAATTCACCCCTCCACTTT
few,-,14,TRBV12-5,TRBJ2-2,CASATGIRTGELFF,TGTGCTAGTGCCACAGGGATACGGACCGGGGAGCTGTTTTTT
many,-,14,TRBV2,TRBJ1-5,CASSSQGIYQPQHF,TGTGCCAGCAGTTCCCAGGGTATCTATCAGCCCCAGCATTTT